A selection of T cell receptor beta chains follows, all from one sample in a study of PD-L1 blockade in urothelial cancer. Libraries were prepared by immunoSEQ multiplex PCR; TCRdb keeps only in-frame clonotypes and omits some of them. The sample lists 40,000 to 60,000 clones, 80% to 90% occurring once. The sample in question was PBMCs, obtained around atezolizumab (anti-PD-L1) treatment. Every receptor here comes from a man between 65 and 79 years old with urothelial cancer. The CDR3 runs from the conserved cysteine through the conserved F or W. The D gene is left open where the match is weak. Size is omitted from some rows. Given values are once, few, many or a class for expanded clones.

clone_size j_call v_call d_call cdr3_aa cdr3_nt
- TRBJ2-3 TRBV10-2 TRBD2 CASSESMWRLAPEGTDTQYF TGCGCCAGCAGTGAGTCGATGTGGAGACTAGCCCCTGAGGGGACAGATACGCAGTATTTT
- TRBJ1-5 TRBV5-1 TRBD1 CASSWDRGGTQHF TGCGCCAGCAGCTGGGACAGAGGAGGGACACAGCATTTT
- TRBJ2-1 TRBV19 TRBD1 CASSTGGAVNEQFF TGTGCCAGTAGTACAGGGGGCGCAGTTAATGAGCAGTTCTTC
once TRBJ2-1 TRBV27 - CASTPDYEGDEQFF TGTGCCAGCACTCCGGACTATGAGGGCGATGAGCAGTTCTTC
- TRBJ1-1 TRBV11-2 TRBD1 CASSSTYTGGAAEAFF TGTGCCAGCAGCTCCACCTACACAGGGGGAGCGGCTGAAGCTTTCTTT
- TRBJ2-5 TRBV28 TRBD1 CASSLDRLRETQYF TGTGCCAGCAGCCTGGACAGGCTTCGGGAGACCCAGTACTTC
- TRBJ2-7 TRBV25-1 - CASSESQGRVSFYEQYF TGTGCCAGCAGTGAATCCCAGGGGAGGGTGAGTTTCTACGAGCAGTACTTC
few TRBJ2-1 TRBV30 - CAFRGTEEFF TGTGCCTTTCGGGGGACAGAGGAGTTCTTC
- TRBJ2-2 TRBV11-3 TRBD1 CASSLAGTGRSGELFF TGTGCCAGCAGCTTAGCCGGGACAGGGAGGTCCGGGGAGCTGTTTTTT
few TRBJ1-2 TRBV5-4 TRBD1 CASSLDRGPNYGYTF TGTGCCAGCAGCTTGGACAGGGGCCCCAACTATGGCTACACCTTC
- TRBJ1-1 TRBV29-1 - CSVVRGWRNTEAFF TGCAGCGTTGTTAGGGGGTGGAGGAACACTGAAGCTTTCTTT
- TRBJ2-7 TRBV10-3 TRBD2 CAISDYGTSGYEQYF TGTGCCATCAGTGATTATGGGACTAGCGGCTACGAGCAGTACTTC
- TRBJ2-5 TRBV28 - CASRQRGAGTETQYF TGTGCCAGCCGGCAGCGTGGGGCTGGAACGGAGACCCAGTACTTC
- TRBJ2-5 TRBV6-5 - CASSYSRTVETQYF TGTGCCAGCAGTTACTCCAGGACAGTTGAGACCCAGTACTTC
- TRBJ2-2 TRBV6-1 - CASSERGRELFF TGTGCCAGCAGTGAGAGGGGGAGAGAGCTGTTTTTT
- TRBJ2-7 TRBV29-1 - CSVELGRVDEQYF TGCAGCGTTGAATTGGGCAGGGTCGACGAGCAGTACTTC
- TRBJ1-3 TRBV16 - CASSQSQASGNTIYF TGTGCCAGCAGCCAATCGCAGGCGTCTGGAAACACCATATATTTT
- TRBJ2-1 TRBV19 - CASSIAGTFYNEQFF TGTGCCAGTAGTATCGCGGGGACTTTCTACAATGAGCAGTTCTTC
- TRBJ2-2 TRBV7-3 TRBD2 CASSLRGRETGELFF TGTGCCAGCAGCTTAAGGGGGAGGGAAACCGGGGAGCTGTTTTTT
- TRBJ2-6 TRBV10-3 TRBD1 CAISPTGASGSGANVLTF TGTGCCATCAGCCCTACAGGGGCCTCCGGCTCTGGGGCCAACGTCCTGACTTTC
few TRBJ1-4 TRBV7-8 - CASSYGLGEEKLFF TGTGCCAGCAGCTATGGACTGGGTGAGGAAAAACTGTTTTTT
- TRBJ2-7 TRBV7-2 - CASSLGYQGYEQYF TGTGCCAGCAGCTTAGGGTACCAGGGCTACGAGCAGTACTTC
- TRBJ2-1 TRBV11-2 - CASSLGSGAYNEQFF TGTGCCAGCAGCTTAGGGAGCGGAGCCTACAATGAGCAGTTCTTC
few TRBJ2-1 TRBV4-1 TRBD2 CASSYIPSGSFNEQFF TGCGCCAGCAGCTATATCCCTAGCGGGAGCTTTAATGAGCAGTTCTTC
- TRBJ1-5 TRBV6-5 - CASKSGGYSNQPQHF TGTGCCAGCAAGTCGGGGGGTTATAGCAATCAGCCCCAGCATTTT
- TRBJ1-2 TRBV5-4 TRBD1 CASSDRQGGGYGYTF TGTGCCAGCAGCGATCGACAGGGCGGCGGCTATGGCTACACCTTC
- TRBJ2-3 TRBV29-1 - CSVVEVYTDTQYF TGCAGCGTTGTAGAGGTCTACACAGATACGCAGTATTTT
few TRBJ2-7 TRBV5-4 TRBD2 CASSLGSSGNTYEQYF TGTGCCAGCAGCTTGGGGTCTAGCGGGAACACCTACGAGCAGTACTTC
- TRBJ2-7 TRBV28 TRBD1 CASSATDRGYEQYF TGTGCCAGCAGTGCGACTGACAGGGGATACGAGCAGTACTTC
few TRBJ1-4 TRBV30 - CAWTGAAGDPEKLFF TGTGCCTGGACAGGGGCGGCAGGTGACCCTGAAAAACTGTTTTTT
- TRBJ2-5 TRBV6-5 - CASSYESGVQETQYF TGTGCCAGCAGTTACGAGTCGGGGGTACAAGAGACCCAGTACTTC
- TRBJ2-1 TRBV27 TRBD2 CASSVGLAGAYEQFF TGTGCCAGCAGTGTCGGACTAGCGGGAGCCTATGAGCAGTTCTTC
- TRBJ1-1 TRBV28 - CASSLYGGSSTEAFF TGTGCCAGCAGTTTATACGGGGGATCGAGCACTGAAGCTTTCTTT
- TRBJ1-1 TRBV30 - CAVNRVENTEAFF TGTGCAGTGAACAGGGTGGAAAACACTGAAGCTTTCTTT
- TRBJ2-1 TRBV2 - CASSEERSPYNEQFF TGTGCCAGCAGTGAAGAGAGGAGTCCCTACAATGAGCAGTTCTTC
- TRBJ2-7 TRBV6-6 TRBD1 CASSRDRVSSYEQYF TGTGCCAGCAGTCGCGACAGGGTGAGCTCCTACGAGCAGTACTTC
once TRBJ1-2 TRBV28 - CASSLSADTYYGYTF TGTGCCAGCAGTTTATCGGCGGACACATACTATGGCTACACCTTC
- TRBJ2-1 TRBV14 - CASSPPYSGSYNEQFF TGTGCCAGCAGCCCACCGTATAGCGGTTCCTACAATGAGCAGTTCTTC
- TRBJ1-1 TRBV28 - CASSLSAGVWEAFF TGTGCCAGCAGTCTCTCGGCCGGAGTTTGGGAAGCTTTCTTT
- TRBJ2-5 TRBV25-1 TRBD2 CASRGTSGRAYETQYF TGTGCCAGCAGGGGGACTAGCGGGAGGGCCTATGAGACCCAGTACTTC
- TRBJ1-1 TRBV19 - CASSIRTRQLKEAFF TGTGCCAGTAGTATCCGGACAAGACAGCTTAAAGAAGCTTTCTTT
once TRBJ2-3 TRBV30 - CAWETGIDTQYF TGTGCCTGGGAAACAGGGATAGATACGCAGTATTTT
- TRBJ2-1 TRBV6-5 TRBD1 CASSYSVTGDYNEQFF TGTGCCAGCAGTTACTCGGTTACAGGGGACTACAATGAGCAGTTCTTC
- TRBJ1-5 TRBV28 - CASRNQGAGQPQHF TGTGCCAGCAGAAACCAAGGAGCCGGGCAGCCCCAGCATTTT
once TRBJ2-7 TRBV28 - CASSGIGTGSSYEQYF TGTGCCAGCAGCGGAATAGGCACGGGGAGCTCCTACGAGCAGTACTTC
- TRBJ2-7 TRBV7-9 TRBD2 CASSLVLAGKGEQYF TGTGCCAGCAGCTTAGTACTAGCGGGAAAGGGAGAGCAGTACTTC
- TRBJ1-5 TRBV5-1 - CASSPTGRVGQPQHF TGCGCCAGCAGCCCTACAGGGAGGGTCGGTCAGCCCCAGCATTTT
- TRBJ2-7 TRBV2 - CASSEFAGSAYEQYF TGTGCCAGCAGTGAATTCGCAGGGTCCGCCTACGAGCAGTACTTC
- TRBJ1-2 TRBV18 - CASSNRRDYGYTF TGTGCCAGCTCAAACAGGAGAGACTATGGCTACACCTTC
- TRBJ2-3 TRBV7-6 - CASSLQPGVDTQYF TGTGCCAGCAGCTTACAGCCGGGAGTAGATACGCAGTATTTT
- TRBJ1-1 TRBV2 TRBD1 CASSVTGSDTEAFF TGTGCCAGCAGTGTGACAGGGTCGGACACTGAAGCTTTCTTT
- TRBJ2-6 TRBV27 - CASSWAPGANVLTF TGTGCCAGCAGTTGGGCCCCCGGGGCCAACGTCCTGACTTTC
- TRBJ1-4 TRBV29-1 - CSVGGVTNEKLFF TGCAGCGTTGGCGGGGTAACCAATGAAAAACTGTTTTTT